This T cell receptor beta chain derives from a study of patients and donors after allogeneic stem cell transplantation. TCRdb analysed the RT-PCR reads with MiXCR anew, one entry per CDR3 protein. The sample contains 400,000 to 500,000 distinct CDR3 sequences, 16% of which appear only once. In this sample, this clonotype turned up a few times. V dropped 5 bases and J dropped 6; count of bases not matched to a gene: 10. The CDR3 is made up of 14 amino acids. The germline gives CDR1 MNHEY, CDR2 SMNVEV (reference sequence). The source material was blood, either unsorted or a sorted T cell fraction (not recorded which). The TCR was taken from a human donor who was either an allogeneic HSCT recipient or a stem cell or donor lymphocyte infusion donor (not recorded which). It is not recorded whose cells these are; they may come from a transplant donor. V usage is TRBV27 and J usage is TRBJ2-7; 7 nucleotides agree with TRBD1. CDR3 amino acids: CASSPRQGPGEQYF. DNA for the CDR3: TGTGCCAGCAGTCCCCGACAGGGTCCTGGCGAGCAGTACTTC.